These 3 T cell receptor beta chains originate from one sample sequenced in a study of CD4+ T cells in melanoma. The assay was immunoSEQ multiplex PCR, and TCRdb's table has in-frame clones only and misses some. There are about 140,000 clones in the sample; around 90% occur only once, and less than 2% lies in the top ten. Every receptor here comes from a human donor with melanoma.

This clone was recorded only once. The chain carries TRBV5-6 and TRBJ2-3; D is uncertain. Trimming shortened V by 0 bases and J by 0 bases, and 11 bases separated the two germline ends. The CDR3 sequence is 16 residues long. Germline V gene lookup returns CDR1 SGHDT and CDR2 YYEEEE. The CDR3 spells CASSLGTTFSTDTQYF. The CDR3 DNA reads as TGTGCCAGCAGCTTGGGCACCACATTTAGCACAGATACGCAGTATTTT.

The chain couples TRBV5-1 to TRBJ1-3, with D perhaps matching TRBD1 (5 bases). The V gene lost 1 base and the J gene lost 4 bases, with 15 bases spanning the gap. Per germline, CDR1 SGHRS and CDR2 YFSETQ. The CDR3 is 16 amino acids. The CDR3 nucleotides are TGCGCCAGCAGCTTGACGGGAGGGGACGGAGGAAACACCATATATTTT. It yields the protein CASSLTGGDGGNTIYF.

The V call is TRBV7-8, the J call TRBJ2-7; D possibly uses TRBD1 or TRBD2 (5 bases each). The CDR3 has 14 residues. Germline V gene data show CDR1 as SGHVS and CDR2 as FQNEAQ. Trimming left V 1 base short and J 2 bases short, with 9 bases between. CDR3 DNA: TGTGCCAGCAGCTTAGTTTCGGGGCCCTACGAGCAGTACTTC. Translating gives CASSLVSGPYEQYF.